The TCR beta chain under discussion was sequenced for a study of identical twins. Notes on the study in general: Partly confounded zero-insertion analyses could result from invariant MAIT and iNKT cells.

The CDR3 has 14 amino acids. The ends were cut back, 4 bases at V and 1 base at J, with 11 bases in the middle. Germline V gene data show CDR1 as SGHDN and CDR2 as FVKESK. TCRdb itself ran the 5' RACE reads through MiXCR, one entry per CDR3 protein. The sample includes about 500,000 distinct CDR3 sequences, over 11% of them seen just once. Many counts were recorded for this clonotype. Its antigen is unknown. A further study also used this sample, focusing on yellow fever vaccine responses in identical twins.

This clonotype was obtained from a woman aged 18-29 years in good health. The V and J genes are TRBV14 and TRBJ2-7; perhaps TRBD1 as D (6 bases). The sample taken for sequencing was CD4+ T cells sorted from blood. CDR3 protein: CASSPSGTSYEQYF. CDR3 coding DNA: TGTGCCAGCAGCCCCTCCGGGACATCCTACGAGCAGTACTTC.